This T cell receptor beta chain was identified during a study of a mutant IDH1 vaccine in newly diagnosed glioma. Study-wide context: The study gave patients eight vaccinations in weeks 1, 3, 5, 7, 11, 15, 19, 23. Prior therapy was radiotherapy, temozolomide, or both; most received both.

The method was immunoSEQ multiplex PCR; TCRdb's version includes in-frame clones alone and lacks a portion of them. This table has 75,000 to 80,000 clones, approximately 85% appearing once. This clone was counted a few times. The antigen remains unidentified. Unmatched junction bases numbered 3, after V lost 6 bases and J lost 4 bases. Germline loops: CDR1 LNHDA, CDR2 SQIVND (reference sequence). The CDR3 consists of 13 residues. As for time point: week 23, last vaccination. One vaccine dose held 300 ug of mutant IDH1 20-mer peptide and came with topical imiquimod. The study enrolled donors with new WHO grade 3 or 4 IDH1-mutant, ATRX-lost astrocytomas.

Material: PBMCs, obtained from a glioma patient whose treatment included an IDH1 peptide vaccine. V gene TRBV19 combines with J gene TRBJ1-1, with 9 nucleotides matching TRBD1. This sequence originates from a woman aged 45-59 years with glioma. The CDR3: CASSTQGATEAFF. The CDR3 bases are TGTGCCAGTAGCACACAGGGGGCCACTGAAGCTTTCTTT.